This T cell receptor (beta chain) was sequenced in a study of blood T cells in healthy people across ages. This CDR3 comprises 13 residues. Trimming stripped 5 bases from V and 1 base from J, with 8 bases between. CDR1 and CDR2 (germline): SGHTA, FQGTGA. Alongside a J-beta primer mix, a sample-barcoded 5' primer served in a second PCR lasting 7 to 11 cycles. TCRdb fed the 5' RACE reads into MiXCR, producing one record per CDR3 protein. The sample lists 550,000 to 700,000 distinct CDR3 sequences; 27% were seen once. The sequence was collected from a woman aged 70-85 years in good health. Source material: blood. The chain joins TRBV7-3 to TRBJ2-5; D gene uncertain. The CDR3: CASSKDLQETQYF. The CDR3 coding sequence is TGTGCCAGCAGCAAAGACCTCCAAGAGACCCAGTACTTC.